Listed below are T cell receptor beta chains from one sample, sequenced in a study of cytomegalovirus exposure and HLA in healthy donors. The assay was immunoSEQ multiplex PCR, and TCRdb's table has in-frame clones only and misses some. Of approximately 120,000 clones listed, about 81% are singletons. The specimen was PBMCs. These receptors were obtained from a woman under 40 in good health and CMV-seronegative. Each CDR3 is given with its conserved first and last residue. Fields, in order: CDR3 protein, CDR3 DNA, J gene, V gene, D gene, CDR3 length, clone size. D genes are given only for firm matches. Only part of the rows carry a size: once, few, many, or a class if the clone is expanded.

cdr3_aa: CASSRGLGYTF; cdr3_nt: TGTGCCAGCAGCCGAGGTCTCGGCTACACCTTC; j_call: TRBJ1-2; v_call: TRBV4-2; d_call: -; cdr3_length: 11; clone_size: -
cdr3_aa: CARPGLLPAYEQYF; cdr3_nt: TGTGCCAGACCGGGACTCCTTCCCGCATACGAGCAGTACTTC; j_call: TRBJ2-7; v_call: TRBV25-1; d_call: -; cdr3_length: 14; clone_size: once
cdr3_aa: CASSPGQITEAFF; cdr3_nt: TGTGCCAGCTCACCCGGACAAATCACTGAAGCTTTCTTT; j_call: TRBJ1-1; v_call: TRBV18; d_call: -; cdr3_length: 13; clone_size: -
cdr3_aa: CASSLAIAETQYF; cdr3_nt: TGTGCCAGCAGCTTAGCGATCGCGGAGACCCAGTACTTC; j_call: TRBJ2-5; v_call: TRBV7-3; d_call: -; cdr3_length: 13; clone_size: -
cdr3_aa: CASSRDRRPLF; cdr3_nt: TGTGCCAGCAGTCGGGACAGGAGGCCGCTCTTT; j_call: TRBJ1-1; v_call: TRBV28; d_call: TRBD1; cdr3_length: 11; clone_size: -
cdr3_aa: CASSPVGREISYNSPLHF; cdr3_nt: TGTGCCAGCAGCCCCGTCGGTCGCGAAATCTCCTATAATTCACCCCTCCACTTT; j_call: TRBJ1-6; v_call: TRBV7-2; d_call: -; cdr3_length: 18; clone_size: -
cdr3_aa: CASSTTGGENYGYTF; cdr3_nt: TGTGCCAGCAGTACGACAGGGGGCGAAAACTATGGCTACACCTTC; j_call: TRBJ1-2; v_call: TRBV28; d_call: TRBD1; cdr3_length: 15; clone_size: few
cdr3_aa: CASSLLTGAGANVLTF; cdr3_nt: TGCGCCAGCAGCTTGCTGACAGGGGCCGGGGCCAACGTCCTGACTTTC; j_call: TRBJ2-6; v_call: TRBV5-1; d_call: TRBD1; cdr3_length: 16; clone_size: few
cdr3_aa: CASSLANPSSGANVLTF; cdr3_nt: TGCGCCAGCAGCTTGGCGAACCCCAGCTCTGGGGCCAACGTCCTGACTTTC; j_call: TRBJ2-6; v_call: TRBV5-1; d_call: -; cdr3_length: 17; clone_size: once
cdr3_aa: CASRKGDVYGYTF; cdr3_nt: TGTGCCAGCAGAAAGGGGGATGTCTATGGCTACACCTTC; j_call: TRBJ1-2; v_call: TRBV7-9; d_call: -; cdr3_length: 13; clone_size: -
cdr3_aa: CASSPGHSSYEQYF; cdr3_nt: TGTGCCAGCTCCCCGGGACACAGCTCCTACGAGCAGTACTTC; j_call: TRBJ2-7; v_call: TRBV7-2; d_call: -; cdr3_length: 14; clone_size: -
cdr3_aa: CASSPRDRGRNQPQHF; cdr3_nt: TGTGCCAGCAGCCCTAGGGACAGGGGCCGAAATCAGCCCCAGCATTTT; j_call: TRBJ1-5; v_call: TRBV5-8; d_call: TRBD1; cdr3_length: 16; clone_size: -
cdr3_aa: CATSRDRREWAYNEQFF; cdr3_nt: TGTGCCACCAGCAGAGATAGGAGGGAGTGGGCTTACAATGAGCAGTTCTTC; j_call: TRBJ2-1; v_call: TRBV15; d_call: -; cdr3_length: 17; clone_size: -
cdr3_aa: CASNGLAGETDEQFF; cdr3_nt: TGTGCCAGCAACGGACTGGCGGGGGAAACGGATGAGCAGTTCTTC; j_call: TRBJ2-1; v_call: TRBV27; d_call: TRBD2; cdr3_length: 15; clone_size: -
cdr3_aa: CASSYSGRGLDEQYF; cdr3_nt: TGTGCCAGCAGTTACTCGGGCAGGGGGCTCGACGAGCAGTACTTC; j_call: TRBJ2-7; v_call: TRBV6-5; d_call: TRBD1; cdr3_length: 15; clone_size: -
cdr3_aa: CASSLFLAGGGSYNEQFF; cdr3_nt: TGTGCCAGCAGTTTGTTCCTAGCGGGAGGGGGCTCCTACAATGAGCAGTTCTTC; j_call: TRBJ2-1; v_call: TRBV27; d_call: TRBD2; cdr3_length: 18; clone_size: -